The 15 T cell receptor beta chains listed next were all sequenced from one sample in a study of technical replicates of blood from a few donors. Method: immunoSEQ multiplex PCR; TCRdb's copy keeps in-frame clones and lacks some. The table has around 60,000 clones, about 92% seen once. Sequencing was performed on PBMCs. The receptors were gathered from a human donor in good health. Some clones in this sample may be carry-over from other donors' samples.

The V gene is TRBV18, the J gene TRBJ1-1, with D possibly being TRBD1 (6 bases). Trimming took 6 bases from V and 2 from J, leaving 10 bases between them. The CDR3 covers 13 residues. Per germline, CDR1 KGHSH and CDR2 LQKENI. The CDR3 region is CASSQGHNTEAFF. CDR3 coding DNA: TGTGCCAGCTCCCAGGGGCATAACACTGAAGCTTTCTTT. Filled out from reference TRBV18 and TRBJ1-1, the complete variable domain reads NAGVMQNPRHLVRRRGQEARLRCSPMKGHSHVYWYRQLPEEGLKFMVYLQKENIIDESGMPKERFSAEFPKEGPSILRIQQVVRGDSAAYFCASSQGHNTEAFFGQGTRLTVV.

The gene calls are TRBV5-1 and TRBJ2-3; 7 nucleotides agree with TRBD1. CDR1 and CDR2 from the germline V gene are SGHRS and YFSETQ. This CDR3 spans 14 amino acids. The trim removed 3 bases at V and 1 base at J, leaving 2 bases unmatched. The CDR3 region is CASSSGQGTDTQYF. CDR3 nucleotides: TGCGCCAGCAGCTCCGGACAGGGCACAGATACGCAGTATTTT. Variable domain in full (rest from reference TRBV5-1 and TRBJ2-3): KAGVTQTPRYLIKTRGQQVTLSCSPISGHRSVSWYQQTPGQGLQFLFEYFSETQRNKGNFPGRFSGRQFSNSRSEMNVSTLELGDSALYLCASSSGQGTDTQYFGPGTRLTVL.

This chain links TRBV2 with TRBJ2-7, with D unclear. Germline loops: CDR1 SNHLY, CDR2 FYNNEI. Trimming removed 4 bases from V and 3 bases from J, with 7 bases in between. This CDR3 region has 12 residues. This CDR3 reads CASSADIYEQYF. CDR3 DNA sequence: TGTGCCAGCAGTGCCGACATCTACGAGCAGTACTTC.

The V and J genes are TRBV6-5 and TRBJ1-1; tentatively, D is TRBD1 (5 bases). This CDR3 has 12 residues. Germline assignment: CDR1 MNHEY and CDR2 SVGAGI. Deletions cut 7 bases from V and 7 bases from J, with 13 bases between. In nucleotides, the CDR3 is TGTGCCAGCAAAACGTTCGGGGGTGAAGCTTTCTTT. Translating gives CASKTFGGEAFF.

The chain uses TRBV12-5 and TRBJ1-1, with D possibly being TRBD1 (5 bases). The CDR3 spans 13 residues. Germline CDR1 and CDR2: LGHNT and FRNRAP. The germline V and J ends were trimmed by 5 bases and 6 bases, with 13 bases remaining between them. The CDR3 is CASGQMTQAEAFF. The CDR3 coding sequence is TGTGCTAGTGGTCAGATGACACAGGCTGAAGCTTTCTTT. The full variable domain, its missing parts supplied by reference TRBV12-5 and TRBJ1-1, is DARVTQTPRHKVTEMGQEVTMRCQPILGHNTVFWYRQTMMQGLELLAYFRNRAPLDDSGMPKDRFSAEMPDATLATLKIQPSEPRDSAVYFCASGQMTQAEAFFGQGTRLTVV.

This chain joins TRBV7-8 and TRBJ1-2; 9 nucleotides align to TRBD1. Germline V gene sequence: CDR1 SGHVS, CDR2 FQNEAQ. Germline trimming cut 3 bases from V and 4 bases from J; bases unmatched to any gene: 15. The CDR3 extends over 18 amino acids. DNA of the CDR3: TGTGCCAGCAGCTTCCTCAACAGGGGGCCTAGTAGCGGCTATGGCTACACCTTC. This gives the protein CASSFLNRGPSSGYGYTF.

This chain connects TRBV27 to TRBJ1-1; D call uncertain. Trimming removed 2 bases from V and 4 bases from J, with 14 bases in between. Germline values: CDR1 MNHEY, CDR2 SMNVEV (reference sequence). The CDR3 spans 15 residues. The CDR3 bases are TGTGCCAGCAGTTTAGGGCGGGTGGTGGGCACTGAAGCTTTCTTT. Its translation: CASSLGRVVGTEAFF.

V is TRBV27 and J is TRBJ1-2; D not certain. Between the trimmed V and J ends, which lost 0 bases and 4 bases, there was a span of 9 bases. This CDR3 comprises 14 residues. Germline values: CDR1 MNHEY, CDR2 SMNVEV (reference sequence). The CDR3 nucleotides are TGTGCCAGCAGTTTATCGGCGGCGGGCTATGGCTACACCTTC. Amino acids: CASSLSAAGYGYTF.

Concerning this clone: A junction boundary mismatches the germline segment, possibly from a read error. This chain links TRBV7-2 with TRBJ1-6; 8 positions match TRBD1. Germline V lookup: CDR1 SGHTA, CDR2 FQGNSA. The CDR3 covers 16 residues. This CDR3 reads CASSLAGGQYNSPLHF. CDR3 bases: TGTGCCAGCAGCCTAGCAGGGGGCCAGTATAATTCACCCCTCCACTTT.

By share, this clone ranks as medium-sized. The CDR3 protein is CSAGGLGAFF. CDR3 DNA: TGCAGCGCCGGAGGCCTGGGGGCTTTCTTT. The chain employs TRBV29-1 and TRBJ1-1; D unresolved. Germline V gene lookup returns CDR1 SQVTM and CDR2 ANQGSEA. The CDR3 has 10 amino acids. Trimming took off 7 bases at V and 11 bases at J, with 14 bases between the two ends.

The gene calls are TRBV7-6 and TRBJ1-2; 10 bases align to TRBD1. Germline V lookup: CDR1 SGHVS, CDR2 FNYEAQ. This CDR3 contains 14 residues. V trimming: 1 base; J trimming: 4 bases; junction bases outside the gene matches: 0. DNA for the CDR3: TGTGCCAGCAGCTTAGGGACAGGGGGCTATGGCTACACCTTC. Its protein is CASSLGTGGYGYTF.

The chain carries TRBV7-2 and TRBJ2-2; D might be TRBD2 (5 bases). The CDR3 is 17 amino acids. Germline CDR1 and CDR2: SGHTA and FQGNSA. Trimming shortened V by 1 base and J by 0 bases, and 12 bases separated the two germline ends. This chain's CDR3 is CASSLGNRGTNTGELFF. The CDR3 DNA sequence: TGTGCCAGCAGCTTAGGCAATCGGGGAACGAACACCGGGGAGCTGTTTTTT.

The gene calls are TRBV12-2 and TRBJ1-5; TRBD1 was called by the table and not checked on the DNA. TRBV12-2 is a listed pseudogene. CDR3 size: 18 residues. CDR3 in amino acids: CASRGGPPSGGINQPQHF. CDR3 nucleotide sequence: TGTGCAAGTCGCGGAGGCCCCCCTTCAGGGGGTATCAATCAGCCCCAGCATTTT.

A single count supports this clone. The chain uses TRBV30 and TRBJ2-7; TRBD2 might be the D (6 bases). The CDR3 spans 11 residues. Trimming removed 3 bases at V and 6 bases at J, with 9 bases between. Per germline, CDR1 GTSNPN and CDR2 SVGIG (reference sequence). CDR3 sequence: CAWRAGGEQYF. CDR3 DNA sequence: TGTGCCTGGAGAGCCGGGGGCGAGCAGTACTTC.

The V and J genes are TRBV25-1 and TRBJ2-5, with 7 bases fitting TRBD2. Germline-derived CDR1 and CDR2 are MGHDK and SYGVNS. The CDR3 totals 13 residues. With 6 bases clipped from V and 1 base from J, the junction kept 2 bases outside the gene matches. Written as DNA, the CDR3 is TGTGCCAGCAGCGGGAGGACCCAAGAGACCCAGTACTTC. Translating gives CASSGRTQETQYF.